The present TCR beta chain was sequenced within a study of shared clonotypes between healthy human individuals (dated by TCRdb to the early 2020s). Notes on the research overall: The cohort comprised two women and a few men aged 18 to 49 years. For each donor, CD4 naive and CD4 memory were each run on three plates, CD8 naive on two plates, and CD8 memory on one plate. To estimate repertoire size and how much clonotypes are shared between individuals, the study performed deep sequencing of blood TCR repertoires from roughly five healthy adults. To increase sequencing depth and limit assay-specific biases, TCR repertoire library preparation and sequencing were carried out by different laboratories using diverse techniques. Each donor's leukapheresis produced roughly between about 0.85 and 10 billion PBMCs. The study at large found these results: Because the study included a small number of donors, the genetic and exposure-history diversity represented was limited. Pairwise subsampling led to the expectation that sequencing depth would affect the degree of clonotype sharing among donors. When several donors were compared, the shared fraction of clonotypes was around 5.1% for naive CD4, roughly 3.3% for naive CD8, roughly 2.5% for memory CD4, and 0.35% to 0.4% for memory CD8. Even with the large sequencing depth, rarefaction of the sorted-subset datasets indicated that sequencing was incomplete. Only blood was sampled, and tissue TCR repertoires likely differ from those in blood. Estimated clonotype richness was generally larger for naive than for memory subsets. Compared with non-shared clonotypes, clonotypes shared by all four sorted-subset donors had higher generation probabilities.

From the cysteine up to the phenylalanine, the CDR3 has a length of 14 residues. Only CDR3 DNA remains: 42 bases, in frame from the first base. Relative to germline, V is missing 3 bases and J is missing 3 bases, with 4 bases of the junction outside any gene match. The germline V gene (reference sequence) yields SGHKS for CDR1 and YYEKEE for CDR2. TCR CDR3 regions were amplified from genomic DNA by multiplex PCR using the deep immunoSEQ assay. Extracted genomic DNA from each cell subset was distributed evenly across all wells of several immunoSEQ 96-well plates, and each plate was treated as a replicate. Each replicate PCR for sorted subsets received roughly 0.2 ug genomic DNA, equal to tens of thousands of T cell genomes. Purified libraries were measured with a Qubit 3.0 fluorometer, size-checked on a Bioanalyzer 2100, and measured again with the KAPA Library Quantification kit. Every immunoSEQ 96-well plate was sequenced on a dedicated single-read 150-cycle Illumina NextSeq 550 flow cell. As for the original processing: Because only junctional sequences without quality scores were contained in the immunoSEQ output, filtering matching that applied to full-length reads could not be performed. Sequences were annotated with PyIR, a Python wrapper for IgBLAST v1.9, using IMGT germline references to assign V/J genes and CDR3. Any read was removed if the V/J assignment was weak (E-value above 1e-6), the CDR3 was missing, or the read contained stop codons, out-of-frame junctions, or ambiguous translated residues. A V3J clonotype was defined by an identical inferred V gene, J gene, and CDR3 amino acid sequence. The percentage overlap between two repertoires was calculated by dividing the number of shared unique clonotypes by the size of the smaller repertoire. Repertoire richness was assessed with RTK rarefaction, the Chao1 estimator, and Recon v2.1 estimates of unobserved clonotypes. For all TCRbeta clonotypes obtained by the gDNA method from four donors, generation probabilities were computed with OLGA. TCRdb mirrors the immuneACCESS table, restricted to in-frame sequences. Some clones are absent from its copies; in checked studies, under half trace to an unresolved V gene, and the reason for the others is unknown. D and trimming come from the DNA, and the V and J calls and clone size come from that table. The sample contains around 600,000 clones, nearly 98% of them found a single time. Of the sample, more than 0.3% is held by the ten largest clones.

As concerns this clone: Its binding antigen is unknown. Base qualities were left out, and no much larger clone turns up one base away.

CD8 naive samples were obtained by positive selection for CCR7 among CD45RO-negative cells, yielding a CD45RA+CCR7+ population from which TemRA cells were excluded. Donors were healthy HIV-negative adults with no recently reported acute infections or vaccinations. Every donor was a Caucasian adult residing in Nashville, Tennessee, USA. Blood was collected by leukapheresis, and PBMCs were isolated by Ficoll-Histopaque density gradient centrifugation and then cryopreserved in liquid nitrogen vapor phase. Purity and quantity of every magnetically sorted T cell population were checked by analytical flow cytometry. From each sorted fraction, genomic DNA was isolated and quantified by UV absorbance on a Nanodrop 2000c.

Sequencing was carried out using naive CD8+ T cells sorted from blood. Explained via the paper, the cell subset or site label denotes: CD45RA+CCR7+. The chain joins TRBV5-5 to TRBJ2-7; TRBD2 aligns with 9 central bases. The source is a man in his thirties or forties in good health. The sequenced DNA is TGTGCCAGCAGCTGGAGGACTAGCGACTACGAGCAGTACTTC. Its amino acids are CASSWRTSDYEQYF. With the portions outside the CDR3 filled from the reference TRBV5-5 and TRBJ2-7 genes, the complete variable region becomes DAGVTQSPTHLIKTRGQQVTLRCSPISGHKSVSWYQQVLGQGPQFIFQYYEKEERGRGNFPDRFSARQFPNYSSELNVNALLLGDSALYLCASSWRTSDYEQYFGPGTRLTVT.